The 30 T cell receptor beta chains listed next were all sequenced from one sample in a study of blood T cell repertoires in COVID-19. The assay was immunoSEQ multiplex PCR, and TCRdb's table has in-frame clones only and misses some. The top ten hold roughly 1.5% of the sample, which has about 300,000 clones, about 81% seen once. Sequenced sample: peripheral blood. These receptors were collected from a human donor with COVID-19, enrolled during active disease. The donor label of this sample is uncertain.

This rearrangement joins TRBV27 to TRBJ1-4; 8 bases are shared with TRBD1. This CDR3 region has 15 residues. Per germline, CDR1 MNHEY and CDR2 SMNVEV (reference sequence). Trimming cost V 6 bases and J 4 bases; bases outside gene matches: 7. The CDR3 DNA sequence: TGTGCCAGCAGGTCAGGGGGCTGGGGTAATGAAAAACTGTTTTTT. Residues: CASRSGGWGNEKLFF.

The genes are TRBV7-2 and TRBJ2-3; TRBD2 agrees at 10 bases. The CDR3 runs 19 residues. Looked up from germline, CDR1 is SGHTA and CDR2 is FQGNSA. The junction had 13 bases not matched to a gene; V was cut back by 1 base and J by 3 bases. In DNA, the CDR3 is TGTGCCAGCAGCTTAGTTGTTGCAGCGGGAGGGCCTGGGACAGATACGCAGTATTTT. It translates to CASSLVVAAGGPGTDTQYF.

The rearrangement links TRBV5-6 to TRBJ2-5; 8 positions match TRBD1. The CDR3 runs 15 residues. CDR1 and CDR2 from the germline V gene are SGHDT and YYEEEE. V was clipped by 5 bases and J by 4 bases; unmatched bases: 10. The CDR3 sequence is CASSFPGQGGETQYF. The CDR3 DNA reads as TGTGCCAGCAGTTTCCCCGGACAGGGAGGAGAGACCCAGTACTTC.

The genes are TRBV24-1 and TRBJ1-2; TRBD1 aligns across 12 bases. J gave up 8 bases and V 3 bases, and 6 bases lay outside the gene matches. The germline gives CDR1 KGHDR, CDR2 SFDVKD. This CDR3 is 15 amino acids long. The CDR3 DNA sequence: TGTGCCACCAGTGATAACGGGGACAGGGGGCAGGGCTACACCTTC. The encoded protein is CATSDNGDRGQGYTF.

CDR3 nucleotides: TGTGCCAGCAGTTCCACGGGAGAGCAGTACTTC. It yields the protein CASSSTGEQYF. This chain joins TRBV6-6 and TRBJ2-7, with D possibly being TRBD2 (5 bases). CDR1 is MNHNY, CDR2 SVGAGI, per germline (reference sequence). The CDR3 totals 11 residues. V dropped 4 bases and J dropped 7 bases, with 8 bases sitting between them.

This chain uses TRBV28 with TRBJ1-3; the D is unclear. Trimming shortened V by 7 bases and J by 7 bases, and 11 bases separated the two germline ends. Germline V gene lookup returns CDR1 MDHEN and CDR2 SYDVKM. The CDR3 is 12 amino acids. Here the CDR3 DNA reads TGTGCCAGCACTCACAGCCCGAACACCATATATTTT. Its translation is CASTHSPNTIYF.

The count of this clone is one. The chain couples TRBV30 to TRBJ2-1; D remains unclear. Germline CDR1 reads GTSNPN; CDR2 reads SVGIG (reference sequence). V lost 4 bases and J lost 3, with 4 bases in between. This CDR3 has 11 amino acids. CDR3 in amino acids: CAWINYNEQFF. CDR3 DNA sequence: TGTGCCTGGATCAACTACAATGAGCAGTTCTTC. The full variable domain, completed using reference TRBV30 and TRBJ2-1, is SQTIHQWPATLVQPVGSPLSLECTVEGTSNPNLYWYRQAAGRGLQLLFYSVGIGQISSEVPQNLSASRPQDRQFILSSKKLLLSDSGFYLCAWINYNEQFFGPGTRLTVL.

V usage is TRBV10-2 and J usage is TRBJ2-5; D is undetermined. V was pared by 6 bases and J by 1 base, with 9 bases between. This CDR3 region has 13 residues. The germline gives CDR1 WSHSY, CDR2 SAAADI. The CDR3 protein is CASRGRPQETQYF. Here the CDR3 DNA reads TGCGCCAGCAGGGGCAGGCCCCAAGAGACCCAGTACTTC.

The V gene is TRBV19, the J gene TRBJ2-7, with 7 bases that match TRBD2. Losses at the gene ends were 6 bases for V and 0 bases for J; bases not matched to a gene: 2. From germline, CDR1 is LNHDA and CDR2 SQIVND (reference sequence). CDR3 length: 13 residues. CDR3 protein: CASSRDYSYEQYF. CDR3 nucleotides: TGTGCCAGTAGCCGGGACTACTCCTACGAGCAGTACTTC.

J is TRBJ2-5 and V is TRBV6-5, with 7 bases matching TRBD1. Germline-derived CDR1 and CDR2 are MNHEY and SVGAGI. V shed 2 bases, J shed 7 bases, and the junction held 13 bases outside the gene matches. This CDR3 has 16 residues. The CDR3 DNA is TGTGCCAGCAGTTACCGGGTTAGGGCAGGGGGTACGACCCAGTACTTC. It yields the protein CASSYRVRAGGTTQYF.

The rearrangement uses TRBV4-3 and TRBJ2-3; D might be TRBD1 (6 bases). CDR1 and CDR2 from the germline V gene are LGHNA and YSLEER. This CDR3 is built from 15 residues. Deletions cut 4 bases from V and 1 base from J, with 12 bases between. Written as DNA, the CDR3 is TGCGCCAGCAGCCGCATTGGACAGCGCACAGATACGCAGTATTTT. The encoded protein is CASSRIGQRTDTQYF.

The chain uses TRBV28 and TRBJ2-1, with 11 nucleotides matching TRBD2. J lost 4 bases, V lost 2 bases, and 7 bases had no gene match. CDR3 length: 17 residues. Germline V gene data show CDR1 as MDHEN and CDR2 as SYDVKM. CDR3 in amino acids: CASSLAQRLAGYNEQFF. DNA of the CDR3: TGTGCCAGCAGTTTAGCTCAGAGACTAGCGGGGTACAATGAGCAGTTCTTC.

This clone came up a few times. The chain joins TRBV5-1 to TRBJ2-1, with TRBD2 identical over 15 bases. The CDR3 loop spans 19 amino acids. The germline V gene has CDR1 SGHRS and CDR2 YFSETQ. V was clipped by 4 bases and J by 0 bases; unmatched bases: 8. CDR3 protein: CASSQGLAGGISSYNEQFF. In DNA form, the CDR3 reads TGCGCCAGCAGCCAGGGACTAGCGGGAGGAATAAGCTCCTACAATGAGCAGTTCTTC.

Of note for this clone: The sample has other DNA sequences that encode this CDR3 too. The rearrangement joins TRBV2 to TRBJ1-5; D is possibly TRBD1 (5 bases). CDR1 is SNHLY, CDR2 FYNNEI, per germline. The V end lost 6 bases, the J end lost 2 bases, and 11 bases lay between the germline ends. The CDR3 has 14 amino acids. CDR3 nucleotide sequence: TGTGCCAGCAGGGGCACAGGAGGCAATCAGCCCCAGCATTTT. Its translation: CASRGTGGNQPQHF.

This rearrangement joins TRBV7-3 to TRBJ2-7; D might be TRBD1 (6 bases). Trimming pared 0 bases from V and 5 bases from J, leaving 8 bases between. The CDR3 length is 13 residues. Germline V gives CDR1 SGHTA, CDR2 FQGTGA. CDR3 nucleotides: TGTGCCAGCAGCTTAACTCAGGGGCACGAGCAGTACTTC. Protein product: CASSLTQGHEQYF.

The V gene is TRBV20-1, the J gene TRBJ2-3; D uncertain. V was shortened by 3 bases and J by 0 bases, with 7 bases between the two germline ends. Germline V gene lookup returns CDR1 DFQATT and CDR2 SNEGSKA (reference sequence). The CDR3 runs to 13 residues. Here the CDR3 reads CSASDGSTDTQYF. The CDR3 bases are TGCAGTGCTAGTGACGGGAGCACAGATACGCAGTATTTT.

CDR3 residues: CASTDDRGTGGETQYF. CDR3 coding DNA: TGTGCCAGTACAGACGACCGGGGCACAGGGGGCGAGACCCAGTACTTC. J is TRBJ2-5 and V is TRBV19; 9 bases align to TRBD1. CDR1 and CDR2 (germline): LNHDA, SQIVND (reference sequence). CDR3 size: 16 residues. J was trimmed by 5 bases and V by 7 bases; bases with no gene match: 14.

The chain is built from TRBV25-1 and TRBJ1-1, with D tentatively TRBD1 (6 bases). V lost 5 bases to trimming and J lost 8 bases, with 18 bases between them. The CDR3 has 14 residues. The germline V gene encodes CDR1 MGHDK and CDR2 SYGVNS. CDR3 DNA sequence: TGTGCCAGCAGTCACAGCGACCCAGGGGCGGAAGCTTTCTTT. As protein: CASSHSDPGAEAFF.

The rearrangement links TRBV7-2 to TRBJ1-6, with 7 nucleotides matching TRBD1. Germline loops: CDR1 SGHTA, CDR2 FQGNSA. The CDR3 sequence is 17 residues long. J was trimmed by 3 bases and V by 1 base; bases with no gene match: 6. As DNA, the CDR3 is TGTGCCAGCAGCTTAGTGACAGGGACTGGCTATAATTCACCCCTCCACTTT. The encoded protein is CASSLVTGTGYNSPLHF.

The V and J genes are TRBV5-1 and TRBJ2-5; tentatively, D is TRBD2 (6 bases). Germline CDR1 and CDR2: SGHRS and YFSETQ. This CDR3 is 15 amino acids long. V lost 3 bases, J lost 2 bases, and 14 bases lay in between. CDR3 protein: CASSSSGAGQETQYF. In nucleotides, the CDR3 is TGCGCCAGCAGCTCTTCGGGAGCAGGGCAAGAGACCCAGTACTTC.

The rearrangement joins TRBV28 to TRBJ1-4; 8 nucleotides agree with TRBD1. Per the germline V gene, CDR1 is MDHEN and CDR2 is SYDVKM. The CDR3 is made up of 16 amino acids. Trimming cost V 5 bases and J 7 bases; bases outside gene matches: 12. Here the CDR3 reads CASSGLQGGGGEKLFF. CDR3 sequence (DNA): TGTGCCAGCAGTGGGCTACAGGGGGGGGGAGGTGAAAAACTGTTTTTT.

The chain couples TRBV30 to TRBJ2-3; 7 nucleotides match TRBD1. J was trimmed by 3 bases and V by 4 bases; bases with no gene match: 4. CDR3 length: 13 residues. Germline CDR1 GTSNPN, CDR2 SVGIG (reference sequence). The CDR3 protein is CAWTNRGTDTQYF. The CDR3, as DNA: TGTGCCTGGACGAACAGGGGAACAGATACGCAGTATTTT. The full variable domain, completed using reference TRBV30 and TRBJ2-3, is SQTIHQWPATLVQPVGSPLSLECTVEGTSNPNLYWYRQAAGRGLQLLFYSVGIGQISSEVPQNLSASRPQDRQFILSSKKLLLSDSGFYLCAWTNRGTDTQYFGPGTRLTVL.

This clone was counted a single time. The gene calls are TRBV7-3 and TRBJ2-1, with 8 bases that match TRBD2. J gave up 5 bases and V 5 bases, and 11 bases lay outside the gene matches. The CDR3 totals 16 residues. In germline, CDR1 is SGHTA, CDR2 FQGTGA. The CDR3 protein is CASSKGSGTSNNEQFF. CDR3 bases: TGTGCCAGCAGCAAGGGATCCGGGACTAGTAACAATGAGCAGTTCTTC.

The V and J genes are TRBV3-1 (or the pseudogene TRBV3-2) and TRBJ1-5; D gene unclear. Between the trimmed V and J ends, which lost 3 bases and 2 bases, there was a span of 11 bases. Germline values: CDR1 LGHDT, CDR2 YNNKEL (reference sequence). This CDR3 has 15 amino acids. The CDR3 DNA is TGTGCCAGCAGCCACGGACTCGCGGGCAATCAGCCCCAGCATTTT. As protein: CASSHGLAGNQPQHF.

The chain joins TRBV18 to TRBJ2-3, with TRBD1 matching over 10 bases. CDR1 and CDR2 from the germline V gene are KGHSH and LQKENI. This CDR3 spans 17 amino acids. Unmatched junction bases numbered 9, after V lost 4 bases and J lost 2 bases. The DNA of the CDR3 is TGTGCCAGCTCACTAACCTTGACAGGGGGCAACACAGATACGCAGTATTTT. Its translation is CASSLTLTGGNTDTQYF.

The rearrangement links TRBV5-1 to TRBJ1-3; 7 nucleotides agree with TRBD1. V shed 3 bases, J shed 6 bases, and the junction held 3 bases outside the gene matches. The CDR3 runs 13 residues. Germline lookup yields CDR1 SGHRS and CDR2 YFSETQ. The CDR3 DNA follows: TGCGCCAGCAGCTCGGGACAGATAAACACCATATATTTT. It encodes CASSSGQINTIYF.

The chain couples TRBV19 to TRBJ2-2, with D maybe TRBD2 (6 bases). The V end was cut by 3 bases, the J end by 4 bases, with 12 bases between. Germline V lookup: CDR1 LNHDA, CDR2 SQIVND (reference sequence). The CDR3 has 15 amino acids. The CDR3, as DNA: TGTGCCAGTAGTATTCCGGGAGTTGGCACCGGGGAGCTGTTTTTT. Translating gives CASSIPGVGTGELFF.

This clone was seen repeatedly, ten times or more. The chain's CDR3 is CASSPAGGQGALAYGYTF. The DNA of the CDR3 is TGTGCCAGCAGCCCGGCGGGGGGACAGGGGGCGCTGGCCTATGGCTACACCTTC. This chain uses TRBV7-9 with TRBJ1-2, with 12 bases lining up with TRBD1. The ends lost 5 bases at V and 4 bases at J; junction bases unmatched: 14. The CDR3 extends over 18 amino acids. Germline lookup yields CDR1 SEHNR and CDR2 FQNEAQ (reference sequence).

V gene TRBV30 combines with J gene TRBJ1-6; no clear D gene. Germline CDR1 GTSNPN, CDR2 SVGIG (reference sequence). Trimming left V 3 bases short and J 10 bases short, with 16 bases between. This CDR3 is built from 14 residues. The CDR3 nucleotides read TGTGCCTGGAGGGGTTCTGGGCTTAGATCACCCCTCCACTTT. This codes for CAWRGSGLRSPLHF.

The table lists this clone with a count of one. The genes are TRBV4-1 and TRBJ1-5; no firm D call. The V gene's germline CDR1 is MGHRA and CDR2 YSYEKL. V lost 2 bases and J 1 base, leaving 12 bases between the germline ends. The CDR3 sequence is 16 residues long. The CDR3 here is CASSQIGGLSNQPQHF. Here the CDR3 DNA reads TGCGCCAGCAGCCAAATCGGCGGGCTGAGCAATCAGCCCCAGCATTTT.